This T cell receptor (beta chain) was recorded in a study of T-cell memory formation after mild COVID-19. cDNA libraries for TCR alpha and TCR beta, carrying sample barcodes and UMIs, came from 5'RACE with constant-segment primers. In TCRdb, the 5' RACE reads were re-called with MiXCR into one record per CDR3 protein. The sample holds 550,000 to 600,000 distinct CDR3 sequences, 20% to 25% seen once. This clonotype was counted many times. The CDR3 sequence is 14 residues long. V lost 5 bases, J lost 9 bases, and 10 bases stayed unmatched. The sequencing sample was made of PBMCs or a T cell subset sorted from them (not recorded which). The clonotype comes from an adult woman who had mild COVID-19 (a few samples of this study predate the infection). Cell type and time point are not known. The gene calls are TRBV12-3 or TRBV12-4 and TRBJ2-7; 10 nucleotides align to TRBD2. CDR3: CASSAVGLAAGQYF. The CDR3 nucleotides read TGTGCCAGCAGTGCGGTCGGACTAGCGGCCGGGCAGTACTTC.